Below are 20 T cell receptor beta chains sequenced from a single sample in a study of blood T cell repertoires in COVID-19. Generated by immunoSEQ multiplex PCR, the TCRdb table keeps only in-frame clones and is missing some. The sample includes tens of thousands of clones, about 90% of them seen just once. The sample taken for sequencing was peripheral blood. These receptors all come from a woman of 80 years or more with acute or convalescent COVID-19.

This clone has just a few counts. V is TRBV2 and J is TRBJ1-1; D gene unclear. Germline V gene lookup returns CDR1 SNHLY and CDR2 FYNNEI. The CDR3 totals 12 residues. V gave up 6 bases and J gave up 3 bases, with 8 bases separating them. For the CDR3, the DNA is TGTGCCAGCAGGGGAGATTACACTGAAGCTTTCTTT. It yields the protein CASRGDYTEAFF.

The gene calls are TRBV6-1 and TRBJ1-6; D remains ambiguous. Germline CDR1 and CDR2: MNHNS and SASEGT. V lost 4 bases, J lost 5 bases, and 12 bases lay in between. This CDR3 has 15 amino acids. CDR3 nucleotide sequence: TGTGCCAGCAGTGTACACCTGGAGAATAATTCACCCCTCCACTTT. It is translated as CASSVHLENNSPLHF.

V is TRBV10-3 and J is TRBJ1-6; tentatively, D is TRBD1 (6 bases). The length of the CDR3 is 14 residues. In germline, CDR1 is ENHRY, CDR2 SYGVKD. Deletions cut 6 bases from V and 7 bases from J, with 13 bases between. The CDR3 bases are TGTGCCATCAGAGGGGGGGAGTACAATTCACCCCTCCACTTT. Its protein is CAIRGGEYNSPLHF.

The chain links TRBV15 to TRBJ2-7; 15 bases match TRBD2. CDR3 length equals 16 residues. With V trimmed by 2 bases and J by 2 bases, 1 base remained unmatched. From germline, CDR1 is LNHNV and CDR2 YYDKDF (reference sequence). The DNA of the CDR3 is TGTGCCACCAGCAGAAGGACTAGCGGGAGGGCCTACGAGCAGTACTTC. Residues: CATSRRTSGRAYEQYF. The whole variable domain, remainder taken from reference TRBV15 and TRBJ2-7, is DAMVIQNPRYQVTQFGKPVTLSCSQTLNHNVMYWYQQKSSQAPKLLFHYYDKDFNNEADTPDNFQSRRPNTSFCFLDIRSPGLGDTAMYLCATSRRTSGRAYEQYFGPGTRLTVT.

The V call is TRBV6-5, the J call TRBJ2-2; TRBD2 matches 8 bases. The CDR3 has 14 amino acids. Per germline, CDR1 MNHEY and CDR2 SVGAGI. The ends lost 8 bases at V and 5 bases at J; junction bases unmatched: 7. In DNA form, the CDR3 reads TGTGCCAGCGGTTCAGCGGGAGATACCGGGGAGCTGTTTTTT. This encodes CASGSAGDTGELFF.

The table lists this clone with a count of one. V is TRBV6-5 and J is TRBJ2-7; TRBD2 matches at 7 bases. The V and J ends lost 6 bases and 4 bases, in that order; junction bases with no gene match: 6. Germline loops: CDR1 MNHEY, CDR2 SVGAGI. The CDR3 consists of 13 residues. CDR3 bases: TGTGCCAGCAGACGGCAGGGAGGGTACGAGCAGTACTTC. Translation gives CASRRQGGYEQYF.

The genes are TRBV6-5 and TRBJ2-2, with a possible D match to TRBD2 (6 bases). The CDR3 length is 14 residues. In germline, CDR1 is MNHEY, CDR2 SVGAGI. V was clipped by 6 bases and J by 5 bases, with 13 bases between them. DNA of the CDR3: TGTGCCAGCAGATCCCCGGGGAGGACCGGGGAGCTGTTTTTT. This gives the protein CASRSPGRTGELFF.

In its sample, this clone was seen a few times. The rearrangement uses TRBV11-3 and TRBJ1-6; D may be TRBD1 (5 bases). Germline assignment: CDR1 SGHNT and CDR2 YENEEA. With 0 bases removed from V and 7 bases from J, the gap between germline ends came to 16 bases. The CDR3 loop spans 17 amino acids. This CDR3 is CASSLEGREVRNSPLHF. The CDR3 nucleotides read TGTGCCAGCAGCTTAGAAGGCAGGGAAGTTAGAAATTCACCCCTCCACTTT.

The V call is TRBV6-1, the J call TRBJ1-4; TRBD1 might be the D (5 bases). Germline V gives CDR1 MNHNS, CDR2 SASEGT. The CDR3 covers 15 residues. Trimming cost V 7 bases and J 7 bases, with 19 bases left between them. Here the CDR3 reads CASTPSRTGGEKLFF. DNA for the CDR3: TGTGCCAGCACCCCCTCGAGGACGGGGGGTGAAAAACTGTTTTTT.

The chain recombines TRBV19 with TRBJ2-1; perhaps TRBD2 as D (6 bases). Germline V gene data show CDR1 as LNHDA and CDR2 as SQIVND (reference sequence). V was cut by 5 bases and J by 7 bases, with 18 bases left in between. This CDR3 spans 15 amino acids. This CDR3 is CASSVAVVGGNEQFF. The CDR3 bases are TGTGCCAGTAGTGTGGCCGTGGTGGGAGGAAATGAGCAGTTCTTC.

In DNA, the CDR3 is TGTGCCAGCAGCGCAGGGAACTATGGCTACACCTTC. Protein: CASSAGNYGYTF. The genes are TRBV11-2 and TRBJ1-2; tentative D call: TRBD1 (5 bases). The CDR3 runs 12 residues. The ends were cut back, 5 bases at V and 2 bases at J, with 6 bases in the middle. The germline gives CDR1 SGHAT, CDR2 FQNNGV.

The V call is TRBV7-8, the J call TRBJ2-7; TRBD2 matches 12 bases. The CDR3 has 15 residues. The germline V gene has CDR1 SGHVS and CDR2 FQNEAQ. J was trimmed by 3 bases and V by 1 base; bases with no gene match: 1. The CDR3 sequence is CASSLGTSGNYEQYF. In DNA, the CDR3 is TGTGCCAGCAGCTTAGGGACTAGCGGGAACTACGAGCAGTACTTC.

J is TRBJ1-1 and V is TRBV20-1, with D maybe TRBD1 (5 bases). Germline CDR1 and CDR2: DFQATT and SNEGSKA (reference sequence). The germline V and J ends were trimmed by 3 bases and 7 bases, with 9 bases remaining between them. The CDR3 has 11 amino acids. The CDR3 nucleotides are TGCAGTGCTAGCAACGGGGGTGAAGCTTTCTTT. It translates to CSASNGGEAFF.

In DNA form, the CDR3 reads TGTGCCAGCAGCATTGCCCGAGGAAACTACGAGCAGTACTTC. This translates into CASSIARGNYEQYF. V and J are TRBV5-8 and TRBJ2-7; D is unresolved. The CDR3 has 14 amino acids. From germline, CDR1 is SGHTS and CDR2 YDEGEE. Trimming pared 4 bases from V and 3 bases from J, leaving 14 bases between.

Only one count was recorded for this clone. J is TRBJ2-7 and V is TRBV12-5, with 9 positions matching TRBD1. This CDR3 contains 19 residues. Trimming at V came to 0 bases and at J to 1 base, leaving 13 bases not matched to a gene. Germline CDR1 reads LGHNT; CDR2 reads FRNRAP. This CDR3 reads CASGLVLGQGSRGSYEQYF. CDR3 nucleotides: TGTGCTAGTGGTTTGGTACTGGGACAGGGTAGTAGGGGGTCCTACGAGCAGTACTTC.

CDR3 residues: CATSDSRSSGANVLTF. The CDR3 DNA follows: TGTGCCACCAGTGATTCGAGGAGCTCTGGGGCCAACGTCCTGACTTTC. This chain connects TRBV24-1 to TRBJ2-6; no clear D gene. The CDR3 sequence is 16 residues long. V was clipped by 2 bases and J by 0 bases, with 7 bases between them. Germline V lookup: CDR1 KGHDR, CDR2 SFDVKD.

The chain is built from TRBV19 and TRBJ2-7, with a weak D call TRBD1 (5 bases). Germline V gene data show CDR1 as LNHDA and CDR2 as SQIVND (reference sequence). This CDR3 has 15 amino acids. The V end lost 3 bases, the J end lost 3 bases, and 15 bases lay between the germline ends. The CDR3 is CASSMKGLGYYEQYF. CDR3 sequence (DNA): TGTGCCAGTAGTATGAAGGGGTTGGGATACTACGAGCAGTACTTC.

The gene calls are TRBV30 and TRBJ1-6, with D uncertain. The CDR3 spans 14 residues. The germline V and J ends were trimmed by 4 bases and 9 bases, with 16 bases remaining between them. Germline CDR1 and CDR2: GTSNPN and SVGIG (reference sequence). Here the CDR3 DNA reads TGTGCCTGGATGGTAGGTCAGAGCGGTTCACCCCTCCACTTT. It encodes CAWMVGQSGSPLHF.

This clone was detected only a few times. The rearrangement joins TRBV2 to TRBJ1-4, with 7 positions matching TRBD1. Germline-derived CDR1 and CDR2 are SNHLY and FYNNEI. Unmatched junction bases numbered 10, after V lost 9 bases and J lost 12 bases. The CDR3 is 12 residues long. CDR3 bases: TGTGCCAGTAGACAGGGTATCGTAGAACTGTTTTTT. This sequence encodes CASRQGIVELFF.

The rearrangement links TRBV7-2 to TRBJ2-3, with TRBD1 as a possible D gene (5 bases). The germline gives CDR1 SGHTA, CDR2 FQGNSA. Trimming removed 2 bases from V and 2 bases from J, with 14 bases in between. The CDR3 length is 16 residues. This chain's CDR3 is CASSLRRRQITDTQYF. The CDR3 nucleotides are TGTGCCAGCAGCTTAAGGAGAAGACAGATCACAGATACGCAGTATTTT.